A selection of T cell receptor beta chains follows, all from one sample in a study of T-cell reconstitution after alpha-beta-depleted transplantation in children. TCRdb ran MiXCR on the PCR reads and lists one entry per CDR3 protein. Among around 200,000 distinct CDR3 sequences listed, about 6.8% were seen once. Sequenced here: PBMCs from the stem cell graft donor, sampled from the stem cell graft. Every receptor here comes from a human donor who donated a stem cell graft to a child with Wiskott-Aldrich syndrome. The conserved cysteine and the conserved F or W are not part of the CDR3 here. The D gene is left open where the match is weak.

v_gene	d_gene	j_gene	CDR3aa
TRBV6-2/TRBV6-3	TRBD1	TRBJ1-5	ASSPDRAYQPQH
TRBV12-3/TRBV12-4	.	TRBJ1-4	ASSLERRTAEKLF
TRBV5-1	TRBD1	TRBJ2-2	ASSNTRGPVTGELF
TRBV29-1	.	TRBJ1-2	SVEDGHGYT
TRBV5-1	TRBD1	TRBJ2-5	ASSILPDRGLETQY
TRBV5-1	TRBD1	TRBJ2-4	ASSPGGQGALENIQY
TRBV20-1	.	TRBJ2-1	SARSERVTNEQF
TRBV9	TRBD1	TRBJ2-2	ASSKDRPNTGELF
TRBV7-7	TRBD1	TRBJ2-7	ASSLNRGSEQY
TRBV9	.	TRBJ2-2	ASSVAHGSRNTGELF
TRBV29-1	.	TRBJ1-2	SVDSREINYGYT
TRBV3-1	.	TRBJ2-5	ASSHLEETQY
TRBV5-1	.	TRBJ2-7	ASSLGGGQGFSYEQY
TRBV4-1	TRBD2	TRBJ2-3	ASSQEASGGSTDTQY
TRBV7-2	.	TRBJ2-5	ASSLVNRRQETQY
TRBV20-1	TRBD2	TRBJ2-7	SARDSGAIYEQY
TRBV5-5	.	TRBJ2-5	ASSFMVVRPETQY
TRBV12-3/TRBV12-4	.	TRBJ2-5	ASSAGRGGTKTQY
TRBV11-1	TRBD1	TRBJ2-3	ASSSDWMLDRGRTDTQY
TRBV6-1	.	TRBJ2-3	ASSPRDLTDTQY
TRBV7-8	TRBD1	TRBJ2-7	ASRSWTGETYEQY
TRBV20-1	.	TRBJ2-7	SAIWTPREEQY
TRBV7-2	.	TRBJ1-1	ASSLVRTEAF
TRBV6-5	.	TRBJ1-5	ASRLDRYSNQPQH
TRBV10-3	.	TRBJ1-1	AIGATGSEAF
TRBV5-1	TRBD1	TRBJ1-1	ASSLYRGAGTEAF
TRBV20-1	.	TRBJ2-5	SARSGFLGETQY
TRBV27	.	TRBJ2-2	ASSFLTGELF
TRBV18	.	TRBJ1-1	ASSPPRGDNTEAF
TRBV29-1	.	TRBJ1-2	SVEVAAGPYGYT
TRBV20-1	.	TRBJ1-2	SAPDRDYGYT
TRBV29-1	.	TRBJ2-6	SVVQGSGANVLT
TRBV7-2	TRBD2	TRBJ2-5	ASSSTSGRRQETQY
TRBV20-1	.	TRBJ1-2	SASQALGYGYT
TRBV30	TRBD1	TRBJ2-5	AWMGQGETQY
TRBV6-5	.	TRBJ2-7	ASSYSLTIPYEQY
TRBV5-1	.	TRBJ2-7	ASSFPDRGGYEQY
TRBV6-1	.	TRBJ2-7	ASSDLYYEQY
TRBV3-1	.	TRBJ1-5	ASSEGFRVNQPQH
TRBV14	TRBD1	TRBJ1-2	ASSLTGTGQTYGYT
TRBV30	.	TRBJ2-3	AWGTASGTGVDTQY
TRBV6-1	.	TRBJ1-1	ASSDPRAGPNTEAF
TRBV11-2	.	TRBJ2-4	ASSLSLNPQY
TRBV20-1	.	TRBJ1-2	SAREGPGEGYT
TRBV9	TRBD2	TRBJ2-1	ASSVAERGYNEQF
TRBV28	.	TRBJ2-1	ASDQEGGYYNEQF
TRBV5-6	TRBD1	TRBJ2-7	ASSPGGSYEQY
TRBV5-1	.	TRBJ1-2	ASSALGTADGYT
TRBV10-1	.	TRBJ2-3	ASSESTVGGTDTQY
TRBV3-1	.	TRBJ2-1	ASSQDSWGLGNEQF
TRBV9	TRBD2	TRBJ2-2	ASSLISGTINTGELF
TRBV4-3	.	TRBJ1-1	ASSPRLNTEAF
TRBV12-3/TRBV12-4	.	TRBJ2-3	ASSSVGWASTDTQY